Listed below are T cell receptor beta chains from one sample, sequenced in a study of blood T cell repertoires in COVID-19. Assay used: immunoSEQ multiplex PCR; TCRdb lists only in-frame clones, some missing. Here the sample spans roughly 190,000 clones, 88% being singletons. Sequenced input: peripheral blood. These TCRs come from a man in his forties with active or convalescent COVID-19. Both conserved end residues are part of each CDR3. Each record gives: J gene, D gene, V gene, clone size, CDR3 protein, CDR3 DNA. D genes are given only for firm matches. Clone size is shown for a subset of rows, as once, few, many or a class of expanded clone.

>TRBJ2-1|TRBD1|TRBV9|.
CASSVGTGSSWLSDEQFF
TGTGCCAGCAGCGTAGGGACAGGGTCATCTTGGTTGTCCGATGAGCAGTTCTTC
>TRBJ1-2|TRBD1|TRBV6-5|.
CASNPGTGVFYGYTF
TGTGCCAGCAATCCAGGGACAGGGGTATTTTATGGCTACACCTTC
>TRBJ1-1|TRBD1|TRBV15|once
CATSGQAPAFF
TGTGCCACCAGCGGACAGGCTCCAGCTTTCTTT
>TRBJ2-7|TRBD1|TRBV7-2|few
CASSSTGSGRNEQYF
TGTGCCAGCAGCTCGACAGGGTCGGGGAGAAACGAGCAGTACTTC
>TRBJ2-2|TRBD2|TRBV4-2|.
CASNPGVAGGSAGELFF
TGTGCCAGCAACCCGGGGGTAGCGGGAGGTTCCGCCGGGGAGCTGTTTTTT
>TRBJ2-3|.|TRBV6-5|.
CASKLGPDTQYF
TGTGCCAGCAAGCTAGGCCCAGATACGCAGTATTTT
>TRBJ2-1|TRBD2|TRBV5-1|.
CASRTTGTRAYNEQFF
TGCGCCAGCAGGACGACCGGGACTAGGGCTTACAATGAGCAGTTCTTC
>TRBJ2-7|TRBD1|TRBV29-1|.
CSVKGQGRTGEEQYF
TGCAGCGTTAAGGGCCAAGGGCGGACAGGGGAAGAGCAGTACTTC
>TRBJ2-5|TRBD2|TRBV12-5|.
CASGSIGGKETQYF
TGTGCTAGTGGGTCAATCGGGGGGAAAGAGACCCAGTACTTC
>TRBJ1-3|.|TRBV6-5|.
CASIPRGVGNTIYF
TGTGCCAGCATCCCCCGCGGGGTCGGAAACACCATATATTTT
>TRBJ2-5|.|TRBV5-6|once
CASSSRQVGQETQYF
TGTGCCAGCAGCTCCAGACAGGTGGGCCAAGAGACCCAGTACTTC
>TRBJ1-6|.|TRBV6-2/TRBV6-3|.
CASGWANSPLHF
TGTGCCAGCGGTTGGGCAAATTCACCCCTCCACTTT
>TRBJ2-4|.|TRBV27|.
CASRATGLLGKNIQYF
TGTGCCAGCAGAGCGACAGGTTTGTTGGGCAAAAACATTCAGTACTTC
>TRBJ1-1|TRBD1|TRBV4-3|.
CASSHDWTGVNTEAFF
TGCGCCAGCAGCCATGACTGGACAGGGGTGAACACTGAAGCTTTCTTT
>TRBJ1-4|.|TRBV5-6|.
CASRSQGNEKLFF
TGTGCCAGCAGGTCCCAGGGAAACGAAAAACTGTTTTTT
>TRBJ1-2|TRBD1|TRBV6-5|.
CASTGQGIDGYTF
TGTGCCAGCACCGGACAGGGAATTGATGGCTACACCTTC
>TRBJ2-2|TRBD1|TRBV11-3|.
CASSRDRNTGELFF
TGTGCCAGCAGCCGGGACAGGAACACCGGGGAGCTGTTTTTT
>TRBJ1-4|TRBD1|TRBV15|.
CATSRDQTGGTTNEKLFF
TGTGCCACCAGCAGAGATCAAACAGGGGGTACAACTAATGAAAAACTGTTTTTT
>TRBJ1-2|TRBD1|TRBV5-1|.
CASSLATGGEAGYTF
TGCGCCAGCAGCTTGGCCACAGGGGGCGAGGCTGGCTACACCTTC
>TRBJ1-3|TRBD1|TRBV5-1|few
CASSYGQGPSGNTIYF
TGCGCCAGCAGCTACGGACAGGGGCCCTCTGGAAACACCATATATTTT
>TRBJ1-1|.|TRBV13|.
CASSLSGAGNTEAFF
TGTGCCAGCAGCTTAAGCGGGGCGGGGAACACTGAAGCTTTCTTT
>TRBJ2-5|TRBD2|TRBV7-9|once
CASSYTSGAYQETQYF
TGTGCCAGCAGTTATACTAGCGGGGCCTACCAAGAGACCCAGTACTTC
>TRBJ2-1|.|TRBV5-1|.
CASSWERNEQFF
TGCGCCAGCAGCTGGGAGCGCAATGAGCAGTTCTTC
>TRBJ2-7|TRBD2|TRBV12-3/TRBV12-4|.
CASSLLAGNEQYF
TGTGCCAGCAGTTTACTAGCGGGGAACGAGCAGTACTTC
>TRBJ1-2|.|TRBV5-1|.
CASSGRGVNAGYTF
TGCGCCAGCAGCGGTCGGGGAGTTAATGCTGGCTACACCTTC
>TRBJ1-1|.|TRBV29-1|.
CSVATPNTEAFF
TGCAGCGTTGCGACACCGAACACTGAAGCTTTCTTT
>TRBJ1-2|.|TRBV5-1|.
CASSLGRGGGYTF
TGCGCCAGCAGCTTGGGTCGGGGTGGAGGCTACACCTTC
>TRBJ2-1|TRBD2|TRBV11-2|.
CASSKTSAYNEQFF
TGTGCCAGCAGCAAGACTAGCGCGTACAATGAGCAGTTCTTC
>TRBJ1-2|.|TRBV6-2/TRBV6-3|once
CASSYSPGAANYGYTF
TGTGCCAGCAGTTACTCGCCGGGAGCCGCTAACTATGGCTACACCTTC
>TRBJ1-4|TRBD1|TRBV27|.
CASSSTGGIVEKLFF
TGTGCCAGCAGTTCCACAGGGGGTATTGTTGAAAAACTGTTTTTT
>TRBJ1-1|TRBD1|TRBV30|.
CAWRHRGRTEAFF
TGTGCCTGGAGGCACAGGGGGCGCACTGAAGCTTTCTTT
>TRBJ2-1|.|TRBV29-1|.
CSVEAGFYNEQFF
TGCAGCGTTGAGGCCGGGTTCTACAATGAGCAGTTCTTC
>TRBJ1-1|TRBD1|TRBV2|.
CASSVQGVGTEAFF
TGTGCCAGCAGTGTGCAGGGGGTCGGCACTGAAGCTTTCTTT
>TRBJ2-3|TRBD2|TRBV7-2|.
CASSLGSGSTDTQYF
TGTGCCAGCAGCTTAGGTAGCGGGAGCACAGATACGCAGTATTTT
>TRBJ1-2|.|TRBV19|.
CASSIATKGGYTF
TGTGCCAGTAGTATAGCAACCAAGGGGGGCTACACCTTC
>TRBJ2-5|.|TRBV5-6|.
CASSPHSWYQETQYF
TGTGCCAGCAGCCCCCACAGCTGGTACCAAGAGACCCAGTACTTC